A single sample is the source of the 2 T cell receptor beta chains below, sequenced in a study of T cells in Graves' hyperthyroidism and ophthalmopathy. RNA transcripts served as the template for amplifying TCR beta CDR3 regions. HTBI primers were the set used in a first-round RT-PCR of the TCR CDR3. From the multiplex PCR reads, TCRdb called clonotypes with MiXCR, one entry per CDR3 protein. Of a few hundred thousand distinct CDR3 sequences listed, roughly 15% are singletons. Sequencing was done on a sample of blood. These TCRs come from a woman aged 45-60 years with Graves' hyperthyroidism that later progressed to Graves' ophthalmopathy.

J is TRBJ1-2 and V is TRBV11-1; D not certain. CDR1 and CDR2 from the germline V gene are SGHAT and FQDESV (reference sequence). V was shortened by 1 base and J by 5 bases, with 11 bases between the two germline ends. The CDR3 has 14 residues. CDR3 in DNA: TGTGCCAGCAGCTTAGGGGCGGAGGGTTATGGCTACACCTTC. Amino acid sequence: CASSLGAEGYGYTF.

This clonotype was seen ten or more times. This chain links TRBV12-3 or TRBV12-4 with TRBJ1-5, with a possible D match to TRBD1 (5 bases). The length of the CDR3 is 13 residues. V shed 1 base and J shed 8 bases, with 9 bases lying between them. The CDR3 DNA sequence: TGTGCCAGCAGTTTAGGGGAGGGGAAGCCCCAGCATTTT. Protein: CASSLGEGKPQHF.